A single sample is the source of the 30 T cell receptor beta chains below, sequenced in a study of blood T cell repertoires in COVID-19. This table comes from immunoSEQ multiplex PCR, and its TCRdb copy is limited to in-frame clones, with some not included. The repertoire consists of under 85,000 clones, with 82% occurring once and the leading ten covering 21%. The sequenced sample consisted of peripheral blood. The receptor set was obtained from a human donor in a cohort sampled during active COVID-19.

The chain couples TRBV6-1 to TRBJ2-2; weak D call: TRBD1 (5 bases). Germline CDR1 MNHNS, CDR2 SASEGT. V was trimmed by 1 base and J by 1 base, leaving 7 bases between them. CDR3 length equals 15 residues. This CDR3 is CASSEVRVNTGELFF. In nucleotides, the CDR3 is TGTGCCAGCAGTGAAGTCAGGGTGAACACCGGGGAGCTGTTTTTT.

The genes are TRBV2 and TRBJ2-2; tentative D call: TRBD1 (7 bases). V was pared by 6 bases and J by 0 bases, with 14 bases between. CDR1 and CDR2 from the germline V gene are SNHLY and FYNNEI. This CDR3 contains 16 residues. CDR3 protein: CASREGAAANTGELFF. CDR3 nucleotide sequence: TGTGCCAGCAGGGAGGGGGCAGCGGCGAACACCGGGGAGCTGTTTTTT.

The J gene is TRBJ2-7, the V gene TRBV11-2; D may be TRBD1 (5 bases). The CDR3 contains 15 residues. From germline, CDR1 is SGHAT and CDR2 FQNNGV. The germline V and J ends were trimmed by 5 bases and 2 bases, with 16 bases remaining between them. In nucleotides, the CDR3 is TGTGCCAGCAGCCAGGGATTGCTAGAAACCTACGAGCAGTACTTC. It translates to CASSQGLLETYEQYF. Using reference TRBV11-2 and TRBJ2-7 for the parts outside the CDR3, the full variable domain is EAGVAQSPRYKIIEKRQSVAFWCNPISGHATLYWYQQILGQGPKLLIQFQNNGVVDDSQLPKDRFSAERLKGVDSTLKIQPAKLEDSAVYLCASSQGLLETYEQYFGPGTRLTVT.

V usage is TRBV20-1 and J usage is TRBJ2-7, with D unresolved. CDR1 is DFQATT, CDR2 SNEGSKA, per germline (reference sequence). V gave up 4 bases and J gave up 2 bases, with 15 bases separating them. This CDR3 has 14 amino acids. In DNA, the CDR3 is TGCAGTGCTAATGAAAAAGGAGTGGCCTACGAGCAGTACTTC. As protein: CSANEKGVAYEQYF.

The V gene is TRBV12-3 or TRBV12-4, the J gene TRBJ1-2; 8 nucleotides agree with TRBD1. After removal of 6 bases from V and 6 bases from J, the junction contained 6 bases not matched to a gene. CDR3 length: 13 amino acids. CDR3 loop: CASRGGQGHGYTF. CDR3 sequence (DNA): TGTGCCAGCAGGGGCGGACAGGGACATGGCTACACCTTC.

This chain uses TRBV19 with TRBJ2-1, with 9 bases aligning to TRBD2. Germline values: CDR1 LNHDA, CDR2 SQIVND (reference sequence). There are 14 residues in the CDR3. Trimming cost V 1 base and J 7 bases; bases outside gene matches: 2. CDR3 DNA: TGTGCCAGTAGTATAGGGACTAGCGTGAATGAGCAGTTCTTC. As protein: CASSIGTSVNEQFF.

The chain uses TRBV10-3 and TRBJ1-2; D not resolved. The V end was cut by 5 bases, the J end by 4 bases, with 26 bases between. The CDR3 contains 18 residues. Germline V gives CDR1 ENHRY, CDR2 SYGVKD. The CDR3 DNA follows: TGTGCCATCAGTCCTAGAATCCCCGGACTAAGGGCCACCTATGGCTACACCTTC. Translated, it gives CAISPRIPGLRATYGYTF.

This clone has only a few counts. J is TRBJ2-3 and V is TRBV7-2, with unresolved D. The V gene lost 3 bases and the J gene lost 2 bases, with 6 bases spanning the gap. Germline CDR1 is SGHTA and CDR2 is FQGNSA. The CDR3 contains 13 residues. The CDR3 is CASSFNPTDTQYF. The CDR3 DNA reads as TGTGCCAGCAGCTTTAATCCCACAGATACGCAGTATTTT. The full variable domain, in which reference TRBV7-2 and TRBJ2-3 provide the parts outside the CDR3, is GAGVSQSPSNKVTEKGKDVELRCDPISGHTALYWYRQSLGQGLEFLIYFQGNSAPDKSGLPSDRFSAERTGGSVSTLTIQRTQQEDSAVYLCASSFNPTDTQYFGPGTRLTVL.

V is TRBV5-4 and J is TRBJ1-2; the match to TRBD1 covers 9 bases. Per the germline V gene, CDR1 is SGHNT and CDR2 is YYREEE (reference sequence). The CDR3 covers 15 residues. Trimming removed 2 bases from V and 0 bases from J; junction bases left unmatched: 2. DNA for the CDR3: TGTGCCAGCAGCTTAAACAGGGGGCCTAACTATGGCTACACCTTC. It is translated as CASSLNRGPNYGYTF. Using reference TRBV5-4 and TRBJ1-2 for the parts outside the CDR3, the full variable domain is ETGVTQSPTHLIKTRGQQVTLRCSSQSGHNTVSWYQQALGQGPQFIFQYYREEENGRGNFPPRFSGLQFPNYSSELNVNALELDDSALYLCASSLNRGPNYGYTFGSGTRLTVV.

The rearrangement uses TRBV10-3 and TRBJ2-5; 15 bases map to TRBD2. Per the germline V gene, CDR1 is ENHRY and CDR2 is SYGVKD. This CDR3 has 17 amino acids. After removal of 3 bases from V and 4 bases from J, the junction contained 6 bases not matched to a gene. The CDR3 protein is CAISEGLAGGPRETQYF. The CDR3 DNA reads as TGTGCCATCAGTGAAGGACTAGCGGGGGGGCCGCGAGAGACCCAGTACTTC.

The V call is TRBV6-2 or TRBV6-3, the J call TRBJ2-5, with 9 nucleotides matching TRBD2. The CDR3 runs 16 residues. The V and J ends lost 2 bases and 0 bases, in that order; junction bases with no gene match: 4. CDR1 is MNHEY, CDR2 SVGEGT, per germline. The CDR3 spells CASSYRASGDQETQYF. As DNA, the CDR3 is TGTGCCAGCAGTTACCGGGCTAGCGGGGACCAAGAGACCCAGTACTTC.

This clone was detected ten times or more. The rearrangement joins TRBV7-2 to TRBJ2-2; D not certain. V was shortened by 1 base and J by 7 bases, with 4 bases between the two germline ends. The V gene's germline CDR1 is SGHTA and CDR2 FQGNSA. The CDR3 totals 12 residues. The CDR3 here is CASSLDFGELFF. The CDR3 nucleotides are TGTGCCAGCAGCTTAGACTTCGGGGAGCTGTTTTTT.

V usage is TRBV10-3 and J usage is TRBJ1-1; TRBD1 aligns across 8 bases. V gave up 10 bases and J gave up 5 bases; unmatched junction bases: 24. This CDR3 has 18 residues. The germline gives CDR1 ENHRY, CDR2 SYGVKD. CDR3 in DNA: TGTGCCAGGGTTTCCCGGGACAGGCCCCTTTCCCATCCGACTGAAGCTTTCTTT. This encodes CARVSRDRPLSHPTEAFF.

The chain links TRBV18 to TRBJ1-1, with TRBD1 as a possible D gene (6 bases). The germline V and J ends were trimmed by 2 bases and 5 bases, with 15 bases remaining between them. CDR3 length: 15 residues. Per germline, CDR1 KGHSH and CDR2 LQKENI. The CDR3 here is CASSPGGGGVTEAFF. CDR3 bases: TGTGCCAGCTCACCAGGCGGAGGGGGGGTGACTGAAGCTTTCTTT.

In nucleotides, the CDR3 is TGTGCCAGCAGCCACATGAGGGAAAGCTCCTACAATGAGCAGTTCTTC. Protein sequence: CASSHMRESSYNEQFF. The chain employs TRBV6-2 or TRBV6-3 and TRBJ2-1; tentative D call: TRBD2 (5 bases). Germline CDR1 and CDR2: MNHEY and SVGEGT. Between the trimmed V and J ends, which lost 6 bases and 0 bases, there was a span of 15 bases. This CDR3 has 16 residues.

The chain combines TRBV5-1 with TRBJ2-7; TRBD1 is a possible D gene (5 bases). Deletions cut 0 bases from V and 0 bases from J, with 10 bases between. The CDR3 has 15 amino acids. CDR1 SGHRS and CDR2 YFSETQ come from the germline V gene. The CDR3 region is CASSLATVDSYEQYF. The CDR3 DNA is TGCGCCAGCAGCTTGGCGACAGTCGACTCCTACGAGCAGTACTTC.

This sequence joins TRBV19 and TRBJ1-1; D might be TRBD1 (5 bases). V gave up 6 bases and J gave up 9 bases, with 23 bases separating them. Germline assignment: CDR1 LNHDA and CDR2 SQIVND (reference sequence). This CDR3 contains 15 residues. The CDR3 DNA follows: TGTGCCAGTAGAGTGGCAGTTTCTGCTGGGGGGAAAGCTTTCTTT. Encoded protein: CASRVAVSAGGKAFF.

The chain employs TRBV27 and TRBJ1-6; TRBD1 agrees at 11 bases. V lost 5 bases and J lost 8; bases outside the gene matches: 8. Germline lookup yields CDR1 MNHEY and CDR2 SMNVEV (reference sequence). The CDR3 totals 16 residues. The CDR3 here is CASSPVGTGGYSPLHF. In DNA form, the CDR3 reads TGTGCCAGCAGTCCAGTAGGGACAGGGGGGTATTCACCCCTCCACTTT.

CDR3 nucleotide sequence: TGTGCCAGCAGCCAGGCCAGGGGAACCGGGGAGCTGTTTTTT. It codes for CASSQARGTGELFF. V is TRBV14 and J is TRBJ2-2, with a weak D call TRBD1 (6 bases). The CDR3 loop spans 14 amino acids. Per germline, CDR1 SGHDN and CDR2 FVKESK. V gave up 3 bases and J gave up 5 bases, with 10 bases separating them. Filled out from reference TRBV14 and TRBJ2-2, the complete variable domain reads EAGVTQFPSHSVIEKGQTVTLRCDPISGHDNLYWYRRVMGKEIKFLLHFVKESKQDESGMPNNRFLAERTGGTYSTLKVQPAELEDSGVYFCASSQARGTGELFFGEGSRLTVL.

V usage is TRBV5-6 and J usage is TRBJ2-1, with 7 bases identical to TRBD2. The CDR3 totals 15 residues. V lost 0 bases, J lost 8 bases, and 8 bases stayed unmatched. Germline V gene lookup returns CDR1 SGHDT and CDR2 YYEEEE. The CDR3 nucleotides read TGTGCCAGCAGCTTGGCAGGGACTACTGGGGATGAGCAGTTCTTC. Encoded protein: CASSLAGTTGDEQFF.

The CDR3 DNA sequence: TGTGCCAGCAGTTGGGGACAGGGGGCTATTCAGCCCCAGCATTTT. Protein: CASSWGQGAIQPQHF. The V and J genes are TRBV28 and TRBJ1-5; TRBD1 matches 12 bases. There are 15 residues in the CDR3. Germline V gives CDR1 MDHEN, CDR2 SYDVKM. V shed 4 bases, J shed 6 bases, and the junction held 4 bases outside the gene matches.

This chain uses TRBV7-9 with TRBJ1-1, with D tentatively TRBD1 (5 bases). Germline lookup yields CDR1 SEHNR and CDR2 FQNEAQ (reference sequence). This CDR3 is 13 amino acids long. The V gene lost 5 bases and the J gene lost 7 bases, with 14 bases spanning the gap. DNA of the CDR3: TGTGCCAGCAGCGCAGTGGGGCCCGGTGAAGCTTTCTTT. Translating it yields CASSAVGPGEAFF.

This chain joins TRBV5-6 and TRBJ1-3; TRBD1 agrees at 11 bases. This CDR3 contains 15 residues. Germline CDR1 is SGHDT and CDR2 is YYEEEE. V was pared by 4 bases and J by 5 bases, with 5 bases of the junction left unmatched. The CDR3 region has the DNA TGTGCCAGCAGCACGGACAGGGGGCCGAGAAACACCATATATTTT. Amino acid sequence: CASSTDRGPRNTIYF.

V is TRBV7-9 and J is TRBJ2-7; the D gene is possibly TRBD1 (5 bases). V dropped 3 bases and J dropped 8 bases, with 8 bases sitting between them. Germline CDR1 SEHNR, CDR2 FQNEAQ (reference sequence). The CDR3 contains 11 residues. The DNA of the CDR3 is TGTGCCAGCAGCTTTATGGGGCAGCAGTACTTC. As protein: CASSFMGQQYF.

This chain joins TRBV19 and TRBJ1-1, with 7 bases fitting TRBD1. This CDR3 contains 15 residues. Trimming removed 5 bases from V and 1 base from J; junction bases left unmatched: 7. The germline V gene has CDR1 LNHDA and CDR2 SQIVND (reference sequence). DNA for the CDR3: TGTGCCAGTAGTCGACCGGGACAGCGGAACACTGAAGCTTTCTTT. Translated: CASSRPGQRNTEAFF.

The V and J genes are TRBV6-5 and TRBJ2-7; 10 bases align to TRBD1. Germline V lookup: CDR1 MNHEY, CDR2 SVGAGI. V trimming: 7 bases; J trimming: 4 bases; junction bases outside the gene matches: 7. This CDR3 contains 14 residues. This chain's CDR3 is CASTRTGGQYEQYF. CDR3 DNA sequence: TGTGCCAGCACCCGGACAGGGGGTCAGTACGAGCAGTACTTC.

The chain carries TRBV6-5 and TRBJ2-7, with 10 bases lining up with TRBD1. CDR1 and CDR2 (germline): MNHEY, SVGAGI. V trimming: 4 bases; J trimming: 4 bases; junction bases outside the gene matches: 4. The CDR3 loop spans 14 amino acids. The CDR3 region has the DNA TGTGCCAGCAGTTCTAGGACAGGGGGTTACGAGCAGTACTTC. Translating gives CASSSRTGGYEQYF.

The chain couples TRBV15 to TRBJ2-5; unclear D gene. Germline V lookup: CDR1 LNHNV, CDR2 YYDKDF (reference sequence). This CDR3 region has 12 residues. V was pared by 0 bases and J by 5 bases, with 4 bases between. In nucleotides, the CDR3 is TGTGCCACCAGCAGAGATATTGAGACCCAGTACTTC. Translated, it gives CATSRDIETQYF.

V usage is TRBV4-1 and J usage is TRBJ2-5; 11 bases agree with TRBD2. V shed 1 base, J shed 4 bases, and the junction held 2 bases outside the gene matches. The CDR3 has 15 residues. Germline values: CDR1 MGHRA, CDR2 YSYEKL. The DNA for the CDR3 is TGCGCCAGCAGCCAAGGCCTAGCGGGGGGAGAGACCCAGTACTTC. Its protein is CASSQGLAGGETQYF.

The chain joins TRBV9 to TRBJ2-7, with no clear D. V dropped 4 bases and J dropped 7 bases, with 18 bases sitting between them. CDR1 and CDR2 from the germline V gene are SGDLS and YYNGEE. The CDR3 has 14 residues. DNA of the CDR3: TGTGCCAGCAGCCCCGTGTGGAGTAATGAAGAGCAGTACTTC. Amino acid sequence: CASSPVWSNEEQYF.